The 7 T cell receptor beta chains below were found in one sample sequenced in a study of blood T cell repertoires in COVID-19. This table comes from immunoSEQ multiplex PCR, and its TCRdb copy is limited to in-frame clones, with some not included. The table lists 200,000 to 250,000 clones, 84% of them singletons, with 15% to 20% in the top ten. The sample comprised peripheral blood. These receptors all come from a woman over 75 with active or convalescent COVID-19.

The J gene is TRBJ2-1, the V gene TRBV5-1, with TRBD2 matching over 8 bases. Trimming removed 0 bases from V and 1 base from J; junction bases left unmatched: 3. The CDR3 has 16 amino acids. The V gene's germline CDR1 is SGHRS and CDR2 YFSETQ. The CDR3 DNA sequence: TGCGCCAGCAGCTTGGCCGCGGGGGGTTCCTACAATGAGCAGTTCTTC. It is translated as CASSLAAGGSYNEQFF.

The chain has TRBV7-2 and TRBJ2-3; no firm D call. The germline V gene encodes CDR1 SGHTA and CDR2 FQGNSA. V was cut by 3 bases and J by 6 bases, with 13 bases left in between. The CDR3 contains 14 residues. This CDR3 is CASSFSPGADTQYF. The CDR3 coding sequence is TGTGCCAGCAGCTTTTCTCCAGGTGCCGATACGCAGTATTTT.

This sequence joins TRBV7-6 and TRBJ1-1, with D possibly matching TRBD1 (5 bases). This CDR3 has 14 amino acids. Germline V gene sequence: CDR1 SGHVS, CDR2 FNYEAQ. The V end lost 4 bases, the J end lost 7 bases, and 16 bases lay between the germline ends. CDR3 residues: CASSSGPRDSEAFF. In nucleotides, the CDR3 is TGTGCCAGCAGCTCAGGGCCACGCGACAGTGAAGCTTTCTTT.

The chain combines TRBV19 with TRBJ2-7; D is unclear. V was clipped by 7 bases and J by 4 bases, with 8 bases between them. CDR3 length: 11 amino acids. Germline-derived CDR1 and CDR2 are LNHDA and SQIVND (reference sequence). The CDR3 region is CASKTAYEQYF. The CDR3, as DNA: TGTGCCAGTAAGACTGCTTACGAGCAGTACTTC. The entire variable domain, with the rest obtained from reference TRBV19 and TRBJ2-7, is as follows: DGGITQSPKYLFRKEGQNVTLSCEQNLNHDAMYWYRQDPGQGLRLIYYSQIVNDFQKGDIAEGYSVSREKKESFPLTVTSAQKNPTAFYLCASKTAYEQYFGPGTRLTVT.

The chain carries TRBV5-1 and TRBJ2-2, with 11 nucleotides matching TRBD2. CDR3 length: 16 amino acids. Germline values: CDR1 SGHRS, CDR2 YFSETQ. V was clipped by 0 bases and J by 3 bases; unmatched bases: 1. The CDR3: CASSLVSGRDTGELFF. The DNA of the CDR3 is TGCGCCAGCAGCTTGGTTAGCGGGAGGGACACCGGGGAGCTGTTTTTT.

The V and J genes are TRBV7-8 and TRBJ2-1, with TRBD2 identical over 16 bases. The CDR3 is 16 residues long. The junction had 6 bases not matched to a gene; V was cut back by 4 bases and J by 9 bases. CDR1 is SGHVS and CDR2 is FQNEAQ in the germline V gene. CDR3 protein: CASSSGTSGRVGEQFF. DNA of the CDR3: TGTGCCAGCAGCTCCGGGACTAGCGGGAGGGTGGGTGAGCAGTTCTTC.

Turning to this clone: This CDR3 is also generated by other DNA sequences in the sample. The chain recombines TRBV3-1 (or the pseudogene TRBV3-2) with TRBJ1-1; TRBD1 matches 10 bases. Germline CDR1 reads LGHDT; CDR2 reads YNNKEL (reference sequence). The CDR3 runs 15 residues. J was trimmed by 3 bases and V by 3 bases; bases with no gene match: 4. CDR3 DNA sequence: TGTGCCAGCAGCCAGGGACAGGGGTGGGACACTGAAGCTTTCTTT. Its protein product is CASSQGQGWDTEAFF.